Presented here are 10 T cell receptor beta chains from one specimen sequenced in a study of human T cells and chemical hapten exposure. Each CDR3 protein is one row after TCRdb ran MiXCR on the RACE reads. This sample carries 370,000 or so distinct CDR3 sequences, approximately 5% of them seen once, and the ten largest clones take 2% to 2.5%. Stated time point: patch test 1, 2 weeks after DPC sensitization. Indicated treatment: therapeutic diphenylcyclopropenone sensitization with weekly scalp DPC. The sample consisted of whole blood, taken in connection with sensitization to the hapten diphenylcyclopropenone (DPC). These receptors originate from a woman in her fifties or sixties with alopecia areata. Some clones in this sample may be carry-over from other donors' samples.

Only a few counts were recorded for this clonotype. The J gene is TRBJ2-7, the V gene TRBV9; 7 positions match TRBD1. V trimming: 2 bases; J trimming: 3 bases; junction bases outside the gene matches: 11. The CDR3 is 16 residues long. The germline V gene has CDR1 SGDLS and CDR2 YYNGEE. CDR3 region: CASSVTPGQLLYEQYF. For the CDR3, the DNA is TGTGCCAGCAGCGTTACTCCGGGACAGCTACTCTACGAGCAGTACTTC.

The sample holds many counts of this clonotype. The chain employs TRBV5-4 and TRBJ2-1; TRBD1 agrees at 9 bases. Germline V gene data show CDR1 as SGHNT and CDR2 as YYREEE (reference sequence). The trim removed 1 base at V and 12 bases at J, leaving 11 bases unmatched. The CDR3 runs 15 residues. This chain's CDR3 is CASSLRGDRDVGQFF. CDR3 bases: TGTGCCAGCAGCTTGCGCGGGGACAGGGACGTAGGGCAGTTCTTC.

This rearrangement joins TRBV29-1 to TRBJ1-6; D is possibly TRBD1 (5 bases). Trimming took 5 bases from V and 2 from J, leaving 7 bases between them. The CDR3 consists of 13 residues. Germline loops: CDR1 SQVTM, CDR2 ANQGSEA. The CDR3 sequence: CSVTDTYNSPLHF. In nucleotides, the CDR3 is TGCAGCGTTACGGACACCTATAATTCACCCCTCCACTTT.

The chain is built from TRBV5-1 and TRBJ2-2, with TRBD1 matching 7 bases. The CDR3 is 16 residues long. V was pared by 6 bases and J by 3 bases, with 11 bases of the junction left unmatched. Per germline, CDR1 SGHRS and CDR2 YFSETQ. The CDR3 bases are TGCGCCAGCACCGCAAGGAGACAGGGCCACACCGGGGAGCTGTTTTTT. Translation: CASTARRQGHTGELFF.

This clonotype was recorded a few times. The chain links TRBV5-1 to TRBJ2-3; 8 nucleotides line up with TRBD2. This CDR3 region has 15 residues. The ends lost 0 bases at V and 4 bases at J; junction bases unmatched: 4. Germline V gene lookup returns CDR1 SGHRS and CDR2 YFSETQ. This CDR3 is CASSLGAGEADTQYF. The CDR3 nucleotides read TGCGCCAGCAGCTTGGGAGCGGGAGAGGCAGATACGCAGTATTTT. The full variable domain, with the rest looked up from reference TRBV5-1 and TRBJ2-3, is KAGVTQTPRYLIKTRGQQVTLSCSPISGHRSVSWYQQTPGQGLQFLFEYFSETQRNKGNFPGRFSGRQFSNSRSEMNVSTLELGDSALYLCASSLGAGEADTQYFGPGTRLTVL.

This clonotype was observed at least ten times. The chain links TRBV5-1 to TRBJ2-1; 8 bases map to TRBD2. V lost 0 bases to trimming and J lost 7 bases; unmatched junction nucleotides: 9. Germline CDR1 reads SGHRS; CDR2 reads YFSETQ. The CDR3 runs to 16 residues. The DNA for the CDR3 is TGCGCCAGCAGCTTGGGAGCGGGGGCCGTTCTGAATGAGCAGTTCTTC. Translation: CASSLGAGAVLNEQFF.

This clonotype was counted ten times or more. V usage is TRBV7-9 and J usage is TRBJ1-1; 7 bases are shared with TRBD1. The germline CDR1 and CDR2 sequences are SEHNR and FQNEAQ (reference sequence). V trimming: 5 bases; J trimming: 10 bases; junction bases outside the gene matches: 7. There are 12 residues in the CDR3. CDR3 sequence (DNA): TGTGCCAGCAGCCCAATTTCAGGGGGAGCTTTCTTT. This sequence encodes CASSPISGGAFF.

This clonotype occurred a few times. The chain combines TRBV28 with TRBJ2-4; D is unresolved. Germline V gives CDR1 MDHEN, CDR2 SYDVKM. Trimming shortened V by 3 bases and J by 0 bases, and 9 bases separated the two germline ends. The CDR3 is made up of 15 amino acids. The CDR3 sequence: CASSFSVLAKNIQYF. The CDR3 nucleotides read TGTGCCAGCAGTTTTAGTGTACTAGCCAAAAACATTCAGTACTTC.

The table lists this clonotype with a few counts. This chain joins TRBV9 and TRBJ2-1, with TRBD2 matching over 10 bases. V trimming: 4 bases; J trimming: 6 bases; junction bases outside the gene matches: 4. The CDR3 length is 14 residues. In germline, CDR1 is SGDLS, CDR2 YYNGEE. CDR3: CASSLSGGFNEQFF. Written as DNA, the CDR3 is TGTGCCAGCAGCCTTAGCGGGGGGTTCAATGAGCAGTTCTTC.

This clonotype was recorded many times. This chain joins TRBV20-1 and TRBJ1-5; a possible D gene is TRBD1 (5 bases). V was pared by 5 bases and J by 10 bases, with 18 bases between. Germline V gene lookup returns CDR1 DFQATT and CDR2 SNEGSKA (reference sequence). There are 13 residues in the CDR3. CDR3 nucleotides: TGCAGTGCTCTGTCATATGTGAGGGGTCCCCAGCATTTT. It yields the protein CSALSYVRGPQHF.